The rows below give T cell receptor beta chains drawn from one sample of a study of cytotoxic CD8 clonotypes in ibrutinib-treated CLL. Repertoires were generated with immunoSEQ multiplex PCR, while TCRdb's copy carries only in-frame clones and drops some. The sample contains some 200,000 clones, approximately 79% of which appear only once. Material: PBMCs, obtained after 12 months of ibrutinib treatment. These receptors all come from a human donor with chronic lymphocytic leukemia. Each CDR3 is given with its conserved first and last residue. Fields, in order: CDR3 length, J gene, V gene, clone size, D gene, CDR3 DNA, CDR3 protein. A D gene is named only where the DNA matches it firmly. The listing skips clone size in some rows; elsewhere it reads once, few, many or a size class.

>14|TRBJ2-2|TRBV29-1|many|TRBD2
TGCAGCGTAAGGACTAGCGGAGACACCGGGGAGCTGTTTTTT
CSVRTSGDTGELFF
>12|TRBJ1-2|TRBV5-1|-|-
TGCGCCAGCAGCCCTGGACTTAATGGCTACACCTTC
CASSPGLNGYTF
>16|TRBJ2-1|TRBV15|-|TRBD2
TGTGCCACCAGCAGAGTACTAGCGGGGGCCCCAGATGAGCAGTTCTTC
CATSRVLAGAPDEQFF
>16|TRBJ2-1|TRBV18|-|TRBD2
TGTGCCAGCTCACCACCAAACGGGAGGGCCTACAATGAGCAGTTCTTC
CASSPPNGRAYNEQFF
>16|TRBJ2-5|TRBV15|-|-
TGTGCCACCAGCAGAGGAGGAGGGCCAACCCAAGAGACCCAGTACTTC
CATSRGGGPTQETQYF
>16|TRBJ2-3|TRBV2|-|TRBD2
TGTGCCAGCAGCCAATACGATAGCGGGAGCACAGATACGCAGTATTTT
CASSQYDSGSTDTQYF
>21|TRBJ2-1|TRBV27|-|TRBD2
TGTGCCAGCAGTTTCAGGAGACGGGGGCTAGCGGGGGCTAACTCCTACAATGAGCAGTTCTTC
CASSFRRRGLAGANSYNEQFF
>16|TRBJ2-7|TRBV6-5|-|TRBD2
TGTGCCAGCAGTTACTCTGTGACTAGCGGGAGATACGAGCAGTACTTC
CASSYSVTSGRYEQYF
>16|TRBJ2-7|TRBV27|few|TRBD1
TGTGCCAGCAGTTCCGGGACAGGGCCCGGTGTCAACGAGCAGTACTTC
CASSSGTGPGVNEQYF
>15|TRBJ2-7|TRBV10-3|-|TRBD2
TGTGCCATCAGTGGGGGACTAGCGGGGGCCTACGAGCAGTACTTC
CAISGGLAGAYEQYF
>13|TRBJ1-6|TRBV29-1|-|-
TGCAGCGCCGGGGCCGACTATAATTCACCCCTCCACTTT
CSAGADYNSPLHF
>14|TRBJ2-5|TRBV5-1|-|TRBD2
TGCGCCAGCAGCGATAATAGCGGGGCGGAGACCCAGTACTTC
CASSDNSGAETQYF
>15|TRBJ2-1|TRBV28|-|-
TGTGCCAGCAGTTTAGGGGGGAACACCTACAATGAGCAGTTCTTC
CASSLGGNTYNEQFF
>9|TRBJ2-6|TRBV15|-|-
TGTGCCACCCCGGACGTCCTGACTTTC
CATPDVLTF
>13|TRBJ1-2|TRBV9|-|TRBD1
TGTGCCAGCAGCGCGACAGGGGCCTATGGCTACACCTTC
CASSATGAYGYTF
>15|TRBJ1-5|TRBV6-5|-|TRBD1
TGTGCCAGCAGTTTACGGACAGGCAGTAATCAGCCCCAGCATTTT
CASSLRTGSNQPQHF
>13|TRBJ1-2|TRBV28|-|TRBD1
TGTGCCAGCAGCCCCGGACAGGGTTGGGGCTACACCTTC
CASSPGQGWGYTF
>14|TRBJ2-7|TRBV6-5|-|-
TGTGCCAGCAGTTACCCGGGAAGAAGTTACGAGCAGTACTTC
CASSYPGRSYEQYF
>14|TRBJ2-4|TRBV28|-|-
TGTGCCAGCAGAGATGCATGGGGCAAAAACATTCAGTACTTC
CASRDAWGKNIQYF
>13|TRBJ1-2|TRBV19|few|-
TGTGCCAGTAGGTCGGGGGCGGGCTATGGCTACACCTTC
CASRSGAGYGYTF
>14|TRBJ2-7|TRBV7-6|-|TRBD1
TGTGCCAGCAGCTCCGGACAGGGTGGGGCCGAGCAGTACTTC
CASSSGQGGAEQYF
>12|TRBJ2-7|TRBV4-1|-|-
TGCGCCAGCAGCCAAGGGGGCTACGAGCAGTACTTC
CASSQGGYEQYF
>15|TRBJ2-3|TRBV6-4|-|TRBD2
TGTGCCAGCAGTGAGCTAGCGGGAGGGTCAGATACGCAGTATTTT
CASSELAGGSDTQYF
>18|TRBJ2-2|TRBV5-1|-|-
TGCGCCAGCAGCAAGGACAGCCCTAGGTCCTGGGGAGCCGGGGAGCTGTTTTTT
CASSKDSPRSWGAGELFF
>14|TRBJ1-1|TRBV5-8|-|-
TGTGCCAGCAGCCTACCAACAGTGAACACTGAAGCTTTCTTT
CASSLPTVNTEAFF
>15|TRBJ2-5|TRBV6-1|-|-
TGTGCCAGCAGTCGGGACTCTCAGGGCTTGGAGACCCAGTACTTC
CASSRDSQGLETQYF
>15|TRBJ2-1|TRBV5-6|-|TRBD1
TGTGCCAGCAGCTTACAGGGGAAGACGAGAAATGAGCAGTTCTTC
CASSLQGKTRNEQFF
>15|TRBJ2-2|TRBV27|-|TRBD1
TGTGCCAGCAGTTCAGGACAGGGAGGCACCGGGGAGCTGTTTTTT
CASSSGQGGTGELFF
>16|TRBJ2-1|TRBV28|-|-
TGTGCCAGCAGAACCACTCCCGGACAAACCTACAATGAGCAGTTCTTC
CASRTTPGQTYNEQFF
>15|TRBJ2-7|TRBV6-5|-|TRBD1
TGTGCCAGCAGCCCCTCGACAGGGATCCCCTACGAGCAGTACTTC
CASSPSTGIPYEQYF
>14|TRBJ1-1|TRBV5-4|-|-
TGTGCCAGCAGCTCACAGGGTGGGGCCACTGAAGCTTTCTTT
CASSSQGGATEAFF
>14|TRBJ1-2|TRBV5-1|once|-
TGCGCCAGCAGCTTGTCAGGGGAAGGAAAGGTCGGGACCTTC
CASSLSGEGKVGTF
>13|TRBJ2-7|TRBV10-3|-|-
TGTGCCATCTACTCTCCGGGGCGGGCAGAGCAGTACTTC
CAIYSPGRAEQYF
>16|TRBJ1-2|TRBV7-9|many|TRBD1
TGTGCCAGCAGCCTCGCCGGGACAGGGGCTAACTATGGCTACACCTTC
CASSLAGTGANYGYTF
>15|TRBJ1-5|TRBV28|-|TRBD1
TGTGCCAGCAGTGCCTCGGACAGGGCAGGACAGCCCCAGCATTTT
CASSASDRAGQPQHF
>12|TRBJ2-1|TRBV27|-|-
TGTGCCAGCAGGACAAGGTACAATGAGCAGTTCTTC
CASRTRYNEQFF
>15|TRBJ2-2|TRBV29-1|-|TRBD2
TGCAGCGCTGAGGGACTAGCGGGAGAGGCCGGGGAGCTGTTTTTT
CSAEGLAGEAGELFF
>14|TRBJ2-5|TRBV6-6|few|-
TGTGCCAGCAGTTACTCGCTAGTTAAGGAGACCCAGTACTTC
CASSYSLVKETQYF
>16|TRBJ1-3|TRBV6-5|once|-
TGTGCCAGCAGTTACCGGAACGGGAGGTTTGGAAACACCATATATTTT
CASSYRNGRFGNTIYF
>13|TRBJ2-3|TRBV29-1|-|-
TGCAGCGTTGAACGGGAGTACACAGATACGCAGTATTTT
CSVEREYTDTQYF
>14|TRBJ2-2|TRBV27|-|-
TGTGCCAGCAGCCGACTCCCGAACACCGGGGAGCTGTTTTTT
CASSRLPNTGELFF
>14|TRBJ1-1|TRBV5-1|once|-
TGCGCCAGCAGCTTAGGCGGAATGAACACTGAAGCTTTCTTT
CASSLGGMNTEAFF
>13|TRBJ1-2|TRBV7-9|-|-
TGTGCCAGCAGCCAGATATGGCTTTATGGCTACACCTTC
CASSQIWLYGYTF
>16|TRBJ1-2|TRBV7-8|-|TRBD1
TGTGCCAGCAGCTTAGCGGGGACAGGGTCTGTCTATGGCTACACCTTC
CASSLAGTGSVYGYTF
>15|TRBJ2-7|TRBV27|-|TRBD2
TGTGCCAGCAGTTTGTTAGCGGGAGTACGCTACGAGCAGTACTTC
CASSLLAGVRYEQYF
>18|TRBJ2-7|TRBV7-9|once|TRBD2
TGTGCCAGCAGCCACTCCGGGTCACTACTAGCGGGAGATGGGGAGCAGTACTTC
CASSHSGSLLAGDGEQYF
>12|TRBJ2-7|TRBV18|-|-
TGTGCCAGCTCACCGACAGGATACGAGCAGTACTTC
CASSPTGYEQYF
>16|TRBJ2-3|TRBV5-1|-|-
TGCGCCAGCAGCTTGGTCCCGGGATTAAATACCGATACGCAGTATTTT
CASSLVPGLNTDTQYF
>14|TRBJ2-2|TRBV6-5|-|TRBD2
TGTGCCAGCAGTTACGGAGCGGGGACCGGGGAGCTGTTTTTT
CASSYGAGTGELFF
>12|TRBJ2-7|TRBV29-1|-|-
TGCAGCGTTGAGGGCAGCTCCTACGAGCAGTACTTC
CSVEGSSYEQYF
>17|TRBJ2-3|TRBV5-1|-|TRBD2
TGCGCCAGCAGCTTGGGGACTAGCGCCAGATTCACAGATACGCAGTATTTT
CASSLGTSARFTDTQYF
>15|TRBJ2-1|TRBV14|-|-
TGTGCCAGCAGCCTGTGGGGGGGCACCTACAATGAGCAGTTCTTC
CASSLWGGTYNEQFF
>15|TRBJ2-1|TRBV7-7|-|-
TGTGCTAGCAGCCCCCCTGAGGCGGAGTGGAGTGAGCAGTTCTTC
CASSPPEAEWSEQFF
>15|TRBJ1-2|TRBV19|-|-
TGTGCCACCTCGGTGGCAGGGCAACCTAACTATGGCTACACCTTC
CATSVAGQPNYGYTF
>13|TRBJ1-2|TRBV18|once|-
TGTGCCAGCTCACCTAGACAGAGCTATGGCTACACCTTC
CASSPRQSYGYTF
>14|TRBJ2-4|TRBV5-6|once|TRBD1
TGTGCCAGCAGCTGGGGGACAGCCCAAAACATTCAGTACTTC
CASSWGTAQNIQYF
>14|TRBJ1-2|TRBV28|-|-
TGTGCCAGCAGTTTATCCGGCAGGAACTATGGCTACACCTTC
CASSLSGRNYGYTF
>16|TRBJ1-2|TRBV10-3|-|TRBD1
TGTGCCATCGGAGGGACAGGGGGCGAGAGGAACTATGGCTACACCTTC
CAIGGTGGERNYGYTF
>15|TRBJ2-7|TRBV7-9|-|TRBD1
TGTGCCAGCAGCATTAGACAGGGCCCTTCCTACGAGCAGTACTTC
CASSIRQGPSYEQYF
>11|TRBJ1-1|TRBV20-1|-|-
TGCAGTACGAGGGTAAACACTGAAGCTTTCTTT
CSTRVNTEAFF